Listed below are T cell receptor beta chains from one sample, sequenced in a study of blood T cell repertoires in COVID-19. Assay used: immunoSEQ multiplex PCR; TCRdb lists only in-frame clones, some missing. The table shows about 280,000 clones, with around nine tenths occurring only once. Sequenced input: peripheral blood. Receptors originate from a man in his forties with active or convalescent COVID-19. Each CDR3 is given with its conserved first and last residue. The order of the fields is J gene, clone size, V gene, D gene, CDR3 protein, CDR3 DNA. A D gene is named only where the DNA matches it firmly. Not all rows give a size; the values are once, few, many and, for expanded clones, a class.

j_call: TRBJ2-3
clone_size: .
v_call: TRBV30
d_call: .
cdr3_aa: CAWSVRLRDTQYF
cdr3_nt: TGTGCCTGGAGTGTACGGTTGCGGGATACGCAGTATTTT

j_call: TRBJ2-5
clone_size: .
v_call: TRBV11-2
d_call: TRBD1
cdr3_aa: CASSLGGGEGQETQYF
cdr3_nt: TGTGCCAGCAGCTTAGGAGGGGGCGAAGGACAAGAGACCCAGTACTTC

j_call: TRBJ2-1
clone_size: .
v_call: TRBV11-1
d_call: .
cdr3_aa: CASSLDSNQAYNEQFF
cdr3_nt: TGTGCCAGCAGCTTGGACAGTAACCAAGCCTACAATGAGCAGTTCTTC

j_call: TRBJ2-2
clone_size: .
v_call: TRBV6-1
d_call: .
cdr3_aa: CASSGARGANTGELFF
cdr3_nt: TGTGCCAGCAGTGGGGCCCGGGGGGCCAACACCGGGGAGCTGTTTTTT

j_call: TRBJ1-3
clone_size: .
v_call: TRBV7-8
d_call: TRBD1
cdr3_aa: CASSLEGQGGNTIYF
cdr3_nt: TGTGCCAGCAGCTTAGAAGGACAGGGAGGAAACACCATATATTTT

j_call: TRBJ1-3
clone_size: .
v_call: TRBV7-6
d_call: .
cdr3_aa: CASSPHLTGNTIYF
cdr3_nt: TGTGCCAGCAGCCCACATCTCACCGGAAACACCATATATTTT

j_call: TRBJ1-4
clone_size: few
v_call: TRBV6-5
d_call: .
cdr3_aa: CASSQTRGHEKLFF
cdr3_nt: TGTGCCAGCAGTCAAACAAGGGGTCATGAAAAACTGTTTTTT

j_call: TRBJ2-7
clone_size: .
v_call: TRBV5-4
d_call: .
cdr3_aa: CASSLGGIQGTLDEQYF
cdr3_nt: TGTGCCAGCAGCTTGGGGGGAATACAGGGGACTCTCGACGAGCAGTACTTC

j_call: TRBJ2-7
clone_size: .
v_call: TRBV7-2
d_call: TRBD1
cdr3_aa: CASSLYGTGFYEQYF
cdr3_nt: TGTGCCAGCAGCTTATACGGGACAGGGTTCTACGAGCAGTACTTC

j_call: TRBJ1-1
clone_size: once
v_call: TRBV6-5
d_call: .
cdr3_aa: CASSNFQDTEAFF
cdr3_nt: TGTGCCAGCAGTAACTTTCAGGACACTGAAGCTTTCTTT

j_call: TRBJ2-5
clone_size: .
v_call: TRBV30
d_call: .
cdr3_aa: CAWSVGATQYF
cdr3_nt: TGTGCCTGGAGTGTGGGGGCCACCCAGTACTTC

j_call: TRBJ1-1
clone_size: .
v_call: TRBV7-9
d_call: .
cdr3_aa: CASSLIGTPYTEAFF
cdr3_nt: TGTGCCAGCAGCTTAATTGGGACACCATACACTGAAGCTTTCTTT

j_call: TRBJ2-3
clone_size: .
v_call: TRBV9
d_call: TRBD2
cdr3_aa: CASSATSGMTDTQYF
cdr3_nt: TGTGCCAGCAGCGCGACTAGCGGGATGACAGATACGCAGTATTTT

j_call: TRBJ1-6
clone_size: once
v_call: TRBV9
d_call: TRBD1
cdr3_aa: CASSAGQGRSPLHF
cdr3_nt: TGTGCCAGCAGCGCCGGACAGGGAAGATCACCCCTCCACTTT

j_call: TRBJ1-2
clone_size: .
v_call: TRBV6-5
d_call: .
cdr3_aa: CASSWGVDYTF
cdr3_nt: TGTGCCAGCAGTTGGGGAGTTGACTACACCTTC

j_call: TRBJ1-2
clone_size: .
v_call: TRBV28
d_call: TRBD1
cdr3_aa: CASSLRGTGGFNYGYTF
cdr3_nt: TGTGCCAGCAGTTTAAGGGGGACAGGGGGCTTTAACTATGGCTACACCTTC

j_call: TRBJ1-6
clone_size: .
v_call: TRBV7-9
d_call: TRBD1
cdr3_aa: CASSSPGTGGAVNSPLHF
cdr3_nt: TGTGCCAGCAGCTCGCCCGGGACAGGGGGCGCGGTTAATTCACCCCTCCACTTT

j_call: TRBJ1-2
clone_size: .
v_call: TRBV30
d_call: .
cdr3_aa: CAWSVRGGKTF
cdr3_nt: TGTGCCTGGAGTGTACGGGGGGGAAAGACCTTC

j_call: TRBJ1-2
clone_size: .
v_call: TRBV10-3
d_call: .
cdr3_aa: CAISESRANYGYTF
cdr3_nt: TGTGCCATCAGTGAGTCACGGGCTAACTATGGCTACACCTTC

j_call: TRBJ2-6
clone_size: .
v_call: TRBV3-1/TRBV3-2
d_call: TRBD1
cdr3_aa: CASSQPGQMSGANVLTF
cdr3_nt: TGTGCCAGCAGCCAGCCGGGACAGATGTCTGGGGCCAACGTCCTGACTTTC

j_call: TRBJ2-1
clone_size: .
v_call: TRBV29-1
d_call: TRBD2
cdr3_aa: CSVAEGLAERFF
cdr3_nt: TGCAGCGTAGCCGAAGGACTAGCCGAACGGTTCTTC

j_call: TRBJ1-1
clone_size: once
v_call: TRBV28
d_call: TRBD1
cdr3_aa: CASSVLGQKIEAFF
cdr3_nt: TGTGCCAGCAGTGTCCTGGGACAGAAGATTGAAGCTTTCTTT

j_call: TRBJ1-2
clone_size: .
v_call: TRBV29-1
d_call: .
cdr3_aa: CSVPTGFYGYTF
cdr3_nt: TGCAGCGTTCCTACAGGGTTCTATGGCTACACCTTC

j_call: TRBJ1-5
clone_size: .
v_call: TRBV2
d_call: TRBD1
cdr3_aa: CASIGTGNQPQHF
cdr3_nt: TGTGCCAGCATCGGGACAGGCAATCAGCCCCAGCATTTT

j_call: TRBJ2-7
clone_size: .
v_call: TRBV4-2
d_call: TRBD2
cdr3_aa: CASSQLAGGLSYEQYF
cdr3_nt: TGTGCCAGCAGCCAACTAGCGGGGGGCCTCTCCTACGAGCAGTACTTC

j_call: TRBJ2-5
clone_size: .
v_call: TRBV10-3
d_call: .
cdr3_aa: CAIRGGTAYQETQYF
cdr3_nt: TGTGCCATCAGGGGCGGGACAGCATATCAAGAGACCCAGTACTTC

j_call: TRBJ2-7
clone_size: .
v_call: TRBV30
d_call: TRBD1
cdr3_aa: CAWSGTGDEQYF
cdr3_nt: TGTGCCTGGAGCGGGACAGGGGACGAGCAGTACTTC

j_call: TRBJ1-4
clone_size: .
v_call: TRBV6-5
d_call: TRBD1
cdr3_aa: CASTGTAEKLFF
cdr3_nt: TGTGCCAGCACCGGGACAGCTGAAAAACTGTTTTTT

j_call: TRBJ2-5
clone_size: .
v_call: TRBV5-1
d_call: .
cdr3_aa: CASSLLASVQETQYF
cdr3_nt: TGCGCCAGCAGCTTGCTGGCTAGCGTACAAGAGACCCAGTACTTC

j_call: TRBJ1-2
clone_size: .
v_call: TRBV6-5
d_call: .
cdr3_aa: CASSPGYDYGYTF
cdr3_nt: TGTGCCAGCAGCCCAGGTTACGACTATGGCTACACCTTC

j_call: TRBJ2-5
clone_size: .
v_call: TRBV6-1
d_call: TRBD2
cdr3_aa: CASSGLAGALPGETQYF
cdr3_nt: TGTGCCAGCAGTGGACTAGCGGGGGCCCTTCCGGGAGAGACCCAGTACTTC

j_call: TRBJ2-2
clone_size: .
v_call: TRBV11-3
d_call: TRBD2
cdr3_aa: CASSLDLGPWLAGGGGELFF
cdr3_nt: TGTGCCAGCAGCTTAGATCTAGGGCCCTGGCTAGCGGGAGGAGGCGGGGAGCTGTTTTTT